Below, 21 T cell receptor beta chains from the same sample are listed, as sequenced in a study of beta chain features in type 1 diabetes. Sequencing targeted expressed TCRB transcripts, as all isolated RNA had been reverse transcribed. TCRdb's table, derived via immunoSEQ multiplex PCR, lists solely in-frame clones and lacks some. The table lists 900,000 or so clones, about a sixth of them singletons. Source material: naive CD4+ T cells from blood. The receptors come from a woman under 30 in good health.

This clone occurred a few times. V usage is TRBV15 and J usage is TRBJ2-5; tentatively, D is TRBD1 (6 bases). Looked up from germline, CDR1 is LNHNV and CDR2 is YYDKDF (reference sequence). Trimming removed 2 bases from V and 0 bases from J, with 22 bases in between. This CDR3 spans 19 amino acids. The CDR3 sequence: CATSRSYGATGEYQETQYF. The DNA of the CDR3 is TGTGCCACCAGCAGATCCTATGGCGCGACAGGAGAGTACCAAGAGACCCAGTACTTC.

The chain carries TRBV28 and TRBJ1-1; 7 bases match TRBD1. Per germline, CDR1 MDHEN and CDR2 SYDVKM. The trim removed 4 bases at V and 1 base at J, leaving 3 bases unmatched. This CDR3 has 14 residues. CDR3 bases: TGTGCCAGCAGTTCACAGGGGCAGAACACTGAAGCTTTCTTT. Translated, it gives CASSSQGQNTEAFF.

This clone was found a few times. The gene calls are TRBV6-6 and TRBJ2-7; perhaps TRBD1 as D (6 bases). This CDR3 has 13 amino acids. V was shortened by 2 bases and J by 2 bases, with 7 bases between the two germline ends. CDR1 is MNHNY and CDR2 is SVGAGI in the germline V gene (reference sequence). CDR3 sequence (DNA): TGTGCCAGCAGTTACCAGGGGACCTACGAGCAGTACTTC. Protein: CASSYQGTYEQYF.

The chain couples TRBV2 to TRBJ1-2; D remains ambiguous. The CDR3 length is 14 residues. CDR1 is SNHLY and CDR2 is FYNNEI in the germline V gene. Trimming left V 9 bases short and J 6 bases short, with 20 bases between. The CDR3 is CASGPDVASDGYTF. Written as DNA, the CDR3 is TGTGCCAGTGGGCCCGATGTGGCCTCGGATGGCTACACCTTC.

There are a few counts of this clone. This chain uses TRBV6-5 with TRBJ2-5; D remains unclear. The CDR3 is 13 amino acids. Trimming removed 3 bases at V and 2 bases at J, with 7 bases between. Looked up from germline, CDR1 is MNHEY and CDR2 is SVGAGI. CDR3 sequence reads: CASSYREQETQYF. The CDR3 DNA is TGTGCCAGCAGTTATAGGGAACAAGAGACCCAGTACTTC.

This clone appeared a few times. The chain carries TRBV6-6 and TRBJ2-1; 7 positions agree with TRBD2. Germline V gene sequence: CDR1 MNHNY, CDR2 SVGAGI (reference sequence). V dropped 5 bases and J dropped 7; count of bases not matched to a gene: 11. This CDR3 is built from 15 residues. The CDR3 loop is CASSLGAGKLNEQFF. The CDR3 DNA sequence: TGTGCCAGCAGTCTCGGAGCGGGAAAATTAAATGAGCAGTTCTTC.

The gene calls are TRBV29-1 and TRBJ2-3, with 12 nucleotides matching TRBD2. The CDR3 runs to 16 residues. V dropped 6 bases and J dropped 0; count of bases not matched to a gene: 7. Germline V gives CDR1 SQVTM, CDR2 ANQGSEA. CDR3 nucleotides: TGCAGCGTCCGGGGCGGGACTAGCGGGAGCACAGATACGCAGTATTTT. Its protein product is CSVRGGTSGSTDTQYF.

The chain has TRBV4-3 and TRBJ1-2; D perhaps matches TRBD1 (6 bases). Germline-derived CDR1 and CDR2 are LGHNA and YSLEER. The CDR3 has 15 amino acids. V lost 0 bases and J lost 7, with 15 bases in between. The CDR3 nucleotides read TGCGCCAGCAGCCAAGATACAGGGCTTTATGTTGGCTACACCTTC. It is translated as CASSQDTGLYVGYTF.

This clone showed up just a few times. The chain employs TRBV21-1 and TRBJ2-1. TRBV21-1 is a known pseudogene. The CDR3 is 19 amino acids. The CDR3, as DNA: TGTGCCAGCAACCCTGGGACGACTTTTAGCGCACCTCGTCCAGGGGAGCAGTTCTTC. It codes for CASNPGTTFSAPRPGEQFF.

V gene TRBV29-1 combines with J gene TRBJ2-1, with D maybe TRBD2 (6 bases). The length of the CDR3 is 12 residues. Deletions cut 2 bases from V and 15 bases from J, with 17 bases between. Germline V gene sequence: CDR1 SQVTM, CDR2 ANQGSEA. CDR3 nucleotides: TGCAGCGTTGAATCGGAGGGCCCCAGGGCGTTCTTC. Its protein product is CSVESEGPRAFF.

The gene calls are TRBV18 and TRBJ2-7; D may be TRBD1 (5 bases). Germline lookup yields CDR1 KGHSH and CDR2 LQKENI. The CDR3 sequence is 15 residues long. V lost 5 bases to trimming and J lost 5 bases, with 19 bases between them. The CDR3 reads CASSGGLQAPHEQYF. In DNA form, the CDR3 reads TGTGCCAGCTCAGGTGGTCTACAGGCCCCCCACGAGCAGTACTTC.

The chain recombines TRBV19 with TRBJ2-1; D call uncertain. The CDR3 sequence is 15 residues long. Trimming pared 3 bases from V and 9 bases from J, leaving 18 bases between. Germline assignment: CDR1 LNHDA and CDR2 SQIVND (reference sequence). The DNA for the CDR3 is TGTGCCAGTAGTATTCGTCGAGGCCCTCGGGCTGAGCAGTTCTTC. This codes for CASSIRRGPRAEQFF.

This clone has a handful of counts. The V and J genes are TRBV7-2 and TRBJ1-1, with D tentatively TRBD1 (6 bases). In germline, CDR1 is SGHTA, CDR2 FQGNSA. This CDR3 comprises 14 residues. Trimming removed 1 base at V and 1 base at J, with 7 bases between. For the CDR3, the DNA is TGTGCCAGCAGCTTAGGAGGGGGGAACACTGAAGCTTTCTTT. Its protein product is CASSLGGGNTEAFF.

The chain links TRBV6-8 to TRBJ2-3; TRBD2 matches 14 bases. J gave up 4 bases and V 0 bases, and 9 bases lay outside the gene matches. Germline CDR1 reads MNHGY; CDR2 reads SAAAGT. This CDR3 contains 19 residues. CDR3 sequence: CASSYSFGRTSGRPDTQYF. For the CDR3, the DNA is TGTGCCAGCAGTTACTCGTTTGGTCGGACTAGCGGGAGGCCAGATACGCAGTATTTT.

Details on this clone: The same CDR3 also results from other DNA sequences found in this sample. The rearrangement joins TRBV7-2 to TRBJ2-3; maybe TRBD2 (6 bases). CDR3 length: 15 residues. CDR1 and CDR2 from the germline V gene are SGHTA and FQGNSA. Trimming left V 5 bases short and J 0 bases short, with 12 bases between. The CDR3 nucleotides read TGTGCCAGCAGCCTATTCGGGACTAGCACAGATACGCAGTATTTT. This sequence encodes CASSLFGTSTDTQYF.

This clone was detected only a few times. The chain has TRBV6-1 and TRBJ2-7, with 11 nucleotides matching TRBD1. V shed 6 bases, J shed 6 bases, and the junction held 10 bases outside the gene matches. Germline loops: CDR1 MNHNS, CDR2 SASEGT. The CDR3 extends over 15 amino acids. DNA for the CDR3: TGTGCCAGCAGCCTCCCCCGGACAGGGGGCTTCGAGCAGTACTTC. Translation: CASSLPRTGGFEQYF.

The chain recombines TRBV9 with TRBJ2-1, with a possible D match to TRBD1 (6 bases). The ends were cut back, 0 bases at V and 11 bases at J, with 15 bases in the middle. Germline CDR1 is SGDLS and CDR2 is YYNGEE. The CDR3 extends over 14 amino acids. The CDR3 nucleotides read TGTGCCAGCAGCGTAGAAACAGGGCAGTACCAGCAGTTCTTC. This gives the protein CASSVETGQYQQFF.

V is TRBV28 and J is TRBJ1-2; no definite D call. The germline V gene encodes CDR1 MDHEN and CDR2 SYDVKM. The germline V and J ends were trimmed by 4 bases and 8 bases, with 8 bases remaining between them. The CDR3 covers 11 residues. Here the CDR3 reads CASSSTPGYTF. CDR3 bases: TGTGCCAGCAGTTCCACTCCCGGCTACACCTTC.

This clone was observed a handful of times. The rearrangement uses TRBV27 and TRBJ1-5; D unclear. V gave up 6 bases and J gave up 4 bases, with 13 bases separating them. The CDR3 is 14 residues long. Germline lookup yields CDR1 MNHEY and CDR2 SMNVEV (reference sequence). The chain's CDR3 is CASRRLLGNQPQHF. CDR3 in DNA: TGTGCCAGCAGGCGGTTGTTAGGAAATCAGCCCCAGCATTTT.

The chain has TRBV14 and TRBJ2-1; 9 nucleotides line up with TRBD2. Germline V lookup: CDR1 SGHDN, CDR2 FVKESK. V gave up 4 bases and J gave up 1 base; unmatched junction bases: 17. CDR3 length: 20 amino acids. In nucleotides, the CDR3 is TGTGCCAGCAGCCCGTTCCCCTCCTACAAGCGGGAGGAGTCCTACAATGAGCAGTTCTTC. Translating it yields CASSPFPSYKREESYNEQFF.

This clone occurred a few times. The genes are TRBV7-9 and TRBJ1-2, with a possible D match to TRBD1 (5 bases). CDR3 length: 15 residues. V was clipped by 5 bases and J by 3 bases, with 16 bases between them. Germline-derived CDR1 and CDR2 are SEHNR and FQNEAQ (reference sequence). CDR3 DNA sequence: TGTGCCAGCAGCCCTCGTCCGGGGGGTGACTATGGCTACACCTTC. Its protein is CASSPRPGGDYGYTF.